Following are 23 T cell receptor beta chains from one sample sequenced in a study of cytomegalovirus exposure and HLA in healthy donors. The protocol was immunoSEQ multiplex PCR, while the TCRdb copy is restricted to in-frame clones and leaves out a portion. The sample carries approximately 120,000 clones, approximately 89% recorded once. Material: PBMCs. All receptors come from a woman aged 18-29 years in good health and CMV-seronegative.

The chain joins TRBV27 to TRBJ1-1; 9 bases fit TRBD1. Germline values: CDR1 MNHEY, CDR2 SMNVEV (reference sequence). The V and J ends lost 7 bases and 5 bases, in that order; junction bases with no gene match: 8. This CDR3 has 14 residues. CDR3 in DNA: TGTGCCAGCAACCGGGACAGGGAGACTACTGAAGCTTTCTTT. This sequence encodes CASNRDRETTEAFF.

This clone was counted once. The chain recombines TRBV6-6 with TRBJ1-2, with unresolved D. Trimming cost V 7 bases and J 2 bases, with 17 bases left between them. Germline values: CDR1 MNHNY, CDR2 SVGAGI (reference sequence). This CDR3 contains 15 residues. For the CDR3, the DNA is TGTGCCAGCAAAAGGCCGCAGGAGGTAAACTATGGCTACACCTTC. Residues: CASKRPQEVNYGYTF.

This chain joins TRBV10-3 and TRBJ1-1, with 9 bases lining up with TRBD1. CDR1 and CDR2 (germline): ENHRY, SYGVKD. J lost 11 bases, V lost 10 bases, and 26 bases had no gene match. The CDR3 sequence is 17 residues long. The CDR3 sequence: CAKWDREETPPGPLAFF. CDR3 nucleotides: TGTGCCAAATGGGACAGGGAAGAAACCCCACCAGGCCCCCTGGCTTTCTTT.

The chain uses TRBV30 and TRBJ2-4, with a possible D match to TRBD1 (6 bases). This CDR3 is 15 amino acids long. V lost 5 bases and J 6 bases, leaving 20 bases between the germline ends. The germline gives CDR1 GTSNPN, CDR2 SVGIG (reference sequence). CDR3 DNA: TGTGCCTGGGAACAGGGATGGTCCAGCTCAAACATTCAGTACTTC. The encoded protein is CAWEQGWSSSNIQYF.

This clone was seen just once. V gene TRBV10-1 combines with J gene TRBJ2-2; 8 bases fit TRBD2. Trimming at V came to 6 bases and at J to 1 base, leaving 7 bases not matched to a gene. There are 16 residues in the CDR3. Germline V CDR1 and CDR2: WNHNN, SYGVQD (reference sequence). CDR3 sequence reads: CASSLSRGENTGELFF. CDR3 coding DNA: TGCGCCAGCAGCCTATCGCGGGGGGAGAACACCGGGGAGCTGTTTTTT.

In this sample, this clone turned up a few times. The rearrangement links TRBV5-6 to TRBJ1-2; 8 nucleotides match TRBD1. The length of the CDR3 is 15 residues. CDR1 and CDR2 from the germline V gene are SGHDT and YYEEEE. V trimming: 0 bases; J trimming: 2 bases; junction bases outside the gene matches: 3. The CDR3 DNA reads TGTGCCAGCAGCTTGGGATGGACAGGGAACTATGGCTACACCTTC. This sequence encodes CASSLGWTGNYGYTF.

The CDR3 DNA follows: TGTGCCAGCAGTTACTCCAGTGCGAACACCGGGGAGCTGTTTTTT. It specifies CASSYSSANTGELFF. The chain has TRBV6-5 and TRBJ2-2; no clear D. Germline-derived CDR1 and CDR2 are MNHEY and SVGAGI. The CDR3 contains 15 residues. Deletions cut 0 bases from V and 0 bases from J, with 5 bases between.

The gene calls are TRBV28 and TRBJ2-1, with TRBD2 identical over 14 bases. The CDR3 spans 19 residues. Germline CDR1 MDHEN, CDR2 SYDVKM. Trimming took 1 base from V and 1 from J; bases not matched to a gene: 6. CDR3 nucleotide sequence: TGTGCCAGCAGTTTATACCCCGGGACTAGCGGGAGTTCCTACAATGAGCAGTTCTTC. Its protein is CASSLYPGTSGSSYNEQFF. The full variable domain, in which reference TRBV28 and TRBJ2-1 provide the parts outside the CDR3, is DVKVTQSSRYLVKRTGEKVFLECVQDMDHENMFWYRQDPGLGLRLIYFSYDVKMKEKGDIPEGYSVSREKKERFSLILESASTNQTSMYLCASSLYPGTSGSSYNEQFFGPGTRLTVL.

The V gene is TRBV5-5, the J gene TRBJ1-4, with D hard to call. Trimming removed 1 base at V and 0 bases at J, with 10 bases between. CDR1 and CDR2 (germline): SGHKS, YYEKEE (reference sequence). The CDR3 runs to 16 residues. The CDR3 bases are TGTGCCAGCAGCTTGCGCAGCACTACAACTAATGAAAAACTGTTTTTT. It yields the protein CASSLRSTTTNEKLFF.

This sequence joins TRBV5-1 and TRBJ1-4; a possible D gene is TRBD1 (6 bases). The V gene lost 4 bases and the J gene lost 8 bases, with 18 bases spanning the gap. The germline CDR1 and CDR2 sequences are SGHRS and YFSETQ. CDR3 length: 15 residues. In DNA, the CDR3 is TGCGCCAGCAGCCCACAGGGAATCCAAGGCGAAAAACTGTTTTTT. Its translation: CASSPQGIQGEKLFF.

This chain links TRBV4-1 with TRBJ1-4; 9 positions agree with TRBD1. CDR3 size: 13 residues. The germline V gene encodes CDR1 MGHRA and CDR2 YSYEKL. V trimming: 3 bases; J trimming: 12 bases; junction bases outside the gene matches: 5. The CDR3 here is CASSQGQGYELFF. The CDR3 DNA reads as TGCGCCAGCAGCCAGGGACAGGGTTATGAACTGTTTTTT.

The chain is built from TRBV16 and TRBJ1-2, with 8 bases that match TRBD1. CDR1 and CDR2 (germline): KGHSY, FQNENV. Germline trimming cut 4 bases from V and 2 bases from J; bases unmatched to any gene: 6. CDR3 length: 15 amino acids. The DNA for the CDR3 is TGTGCCAGCAGCCGGACCGGGACAGGAAACTATGGCTACACCTTC. This sequence encodes CASSRTGTGNYGYTF. The complete variable domain, with remaining parts taken from reference TRBV16 and TRBJ1-2, reads GEEVAQTPKHLVRGEGQKAKLYCAPIKGHSYVFWYQQVLKNEFKFLISFQNENVFDETGMPKERFSAKCLPNSPCSLEIQATKLEDSAVYFCASSRTGTGNYGYTFGSGTRLTVV.

The rearrangement uses TRBV6-5 and TRBJ1-5, with 7 bases lining up with TRBD1. This CDR3 contains 15 residues. The germline gives CDR1 MNHEY, CDR2 SVGAGI. V dropped 2 bases and J dropped 3; count of bases not matched to a gene: 4. The CDR3 DNA is TGTGCCAGCAGTTACCACAGGGGCTACAATCAGCCCCAGCATTTT. This gives the protein CASSYHRGYNQPQHF.

The CDR3 spells CASSLTGTEANYGYTF. The CDR3 DNA reads TGTGCCAGCAGTCTGACAGGGACGGAAGCTAACTATGGCTACACCTTC. The rearrangement uses TRBV28 and TRBJ1-2; TRBD1 matches at 7 bases. Germline CDR1 MDHEN, CDR2 SYDVKM. V was pared by 5 bases and J by 0 bases, with 9 bases of the junction left unmatched. There are 16 residues in the CDR3.

The chain employs TRBV6-4 and TRBJ2-3; 10 bases line up with TRBD2. The ends lost 2 bases at V and 4 bases at J; junction bases unmatched: 3. The germline CDR1 and CDR2 sequences are MRHNA and SNTAGT. This CDR3 is 15 amino acids long. Here the CDR3 DNA reads TGTGCCAGCAGTGACGGAGCGGGGGGGGCAGATACGCAGTATTTT. It specifies CASSDGAGGADTQYF.

The chain carries TRBV5-1 and TRBJ2-6, with D perhaps TRBD1 (5 bases). The CDR3 spans 18 residues. Germline V CDR1 and CDR2: SGHRS, YFSETQ. With 4 bases removed from V and 0 bases from J, the gap between germline ends came to 17 bases. Here the CDR3 reads CASSRSAGLLSGANVLTF. The CDR3 DNA follows: TGCGCCAGCAGCCGGTCGGCAGGGCTCCTCTCTGGGGCCAACGTCCTGACTTTC.

V and J are TRBV6-5 and TRBJ1-4, with a weak D call TRBD1 (5 bases). Germline V gives CDR1 MNHEY, CDR2 SVGAGI. CDR3 length: 14 residues. V shed 5 bases and J shed 4 bases, with 11 bases lying between them. CDR3 amino acids: CASSLGRGNEKLFF. Written as DNA, the CDR3 is TGTGCCAGCAGTCTCGGAAGGGGTAATGAAAAACTGTTTTTT.

The V and J genes are TRBV5-4 and TRBJ2-7; 12 bases match TRBD2. The CDR3 runs to 14 residues. V shed 3 bases, J shed 4 bases, and the junction held 2 bases outside the gene matches. Per germline, CDR1 SGHNT and CDR2 YYREEE (reference sequence). DNA for the CDR3: TGTGCCAGCAGCTCGACTAGCGGGAGATACGAGCAGTACTTC. As protein: CASSSTSGRYEQYF.

This clone has a single count. CDR3 coding DNA: TGTGCCAGCAGCTTAGAGGGGCAAGTATACAATGAGCAGTTCTTC. It yields the protein CASSLEGQVYNEQFF. This rearrangement joins TRBV7-2 to TRBJ2-1; a weak D match, TRBD1 (5 bases). V lost 1 base and J lost 4, with 11 bases in between. Per germline, CDR1 SGHTA and CDR2 FQGNSA. The CDR3 has 15 amino acids.

The V and J genes are TRBV30 and TRBJ2-3; D uncertain. V was pared by 0 bases and J by 6 bases, with 10 bases between. The V gene's germline CDR1 is GTSNPN and CDR2 SVGIG (reference sequence). This CDR3 has 13 amino acids. CDR3 protein: CAWSVRSGDTQYF. For the CDR3, the DNA is TGTGCCTGGAGTGTACGGTCGGGTGATACGCAGTATTTT. Based on the CDR3 plus reference TRBV30 and TRBJ2-3, the full variable domain is SQTIHQWPATLVQPVGSPLSLECTVEGTSNPNLYWYRQAAGRGLQLLFYSVGIGQISSEVPQNLSASRPQDRQFILSSKKLLLSDSGFYLCAWSVRSGDTQYFGPGTRLTVL.

The V and J genes are TRBV7-2 and TRBJ1-3; a weak D match, TRBD1 (6 bases). The CDR3 covers 15 residues. CDR1 is SGHTA and CDR2 is FQGNSA in the germline V gene. V lost 1 base and J 4 bases, leaving 11 bases between the germline ends. The CDR3 DNA is TGTGCCAGCAGCTTAGTAGGGGGAGAAGGAAACACCATATATTTT. Translated: CASSLVGGEGNTIYF.

J is TRBJ2-5 and V is TRBV6-1; D gene uncertain. Trimming took 8 bases from V and 9 from J, leaving 19 bases between them. The CDR3 sequence is 13 residues long. The germline gives CDR1 MNHNS, CDR2 SASEGT. The CDR3: CASFNDILPAQYF. CDR3 nucleotide sequence: TGTGCCAGCTTTAACGACATACTCCCGGCCCAGTACTTC.

The J gene is TRBJ2-6, the V gene TRBV5-6, with D possibly matching TRBD2 (5 bases). The CDR3 length is 16 residues. Germline V gives CDR1 SGHDT, CDR2 YYEEEE. Between the trimmed V and J ends, which lost 6 bases and 0 bases, there was a span of 13 bases. DNA of the CDR3: TGTGCCAGCAATCCATTGGGAGTCTCTGGGGCCAACGTCCTGACTTTC. This encodes CASNPLGVSGANVLTF. The full variable domain, its missing parts supplied by reference TRBV5-6 and TRBJ2-6, is DAGVTQSPTHLIKTRGQQVTLRCSPKSGHDTVSWYQQALGQGPQFIFQYYEEEERQRGNFPDRFSGHQFPNYSSELNVNALLLGDSALYLCASNPLGVSGANVLTFGAGSRLTVL.